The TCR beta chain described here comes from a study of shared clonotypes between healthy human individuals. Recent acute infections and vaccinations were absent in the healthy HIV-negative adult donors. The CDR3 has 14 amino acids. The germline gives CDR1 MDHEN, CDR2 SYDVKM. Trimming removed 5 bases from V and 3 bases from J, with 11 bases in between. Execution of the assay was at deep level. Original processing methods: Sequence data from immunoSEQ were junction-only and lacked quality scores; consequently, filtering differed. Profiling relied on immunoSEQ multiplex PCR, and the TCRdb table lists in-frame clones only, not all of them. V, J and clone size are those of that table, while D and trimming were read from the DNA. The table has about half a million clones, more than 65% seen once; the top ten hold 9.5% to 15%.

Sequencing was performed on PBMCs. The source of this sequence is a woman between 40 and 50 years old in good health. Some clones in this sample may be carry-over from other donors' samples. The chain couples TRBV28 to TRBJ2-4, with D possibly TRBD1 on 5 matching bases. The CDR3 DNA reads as TGTGCCAGCAGTATAGGGGTAGTCAAAAACATTCAGTACTTC. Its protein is CASSIGVVKNIQYF.